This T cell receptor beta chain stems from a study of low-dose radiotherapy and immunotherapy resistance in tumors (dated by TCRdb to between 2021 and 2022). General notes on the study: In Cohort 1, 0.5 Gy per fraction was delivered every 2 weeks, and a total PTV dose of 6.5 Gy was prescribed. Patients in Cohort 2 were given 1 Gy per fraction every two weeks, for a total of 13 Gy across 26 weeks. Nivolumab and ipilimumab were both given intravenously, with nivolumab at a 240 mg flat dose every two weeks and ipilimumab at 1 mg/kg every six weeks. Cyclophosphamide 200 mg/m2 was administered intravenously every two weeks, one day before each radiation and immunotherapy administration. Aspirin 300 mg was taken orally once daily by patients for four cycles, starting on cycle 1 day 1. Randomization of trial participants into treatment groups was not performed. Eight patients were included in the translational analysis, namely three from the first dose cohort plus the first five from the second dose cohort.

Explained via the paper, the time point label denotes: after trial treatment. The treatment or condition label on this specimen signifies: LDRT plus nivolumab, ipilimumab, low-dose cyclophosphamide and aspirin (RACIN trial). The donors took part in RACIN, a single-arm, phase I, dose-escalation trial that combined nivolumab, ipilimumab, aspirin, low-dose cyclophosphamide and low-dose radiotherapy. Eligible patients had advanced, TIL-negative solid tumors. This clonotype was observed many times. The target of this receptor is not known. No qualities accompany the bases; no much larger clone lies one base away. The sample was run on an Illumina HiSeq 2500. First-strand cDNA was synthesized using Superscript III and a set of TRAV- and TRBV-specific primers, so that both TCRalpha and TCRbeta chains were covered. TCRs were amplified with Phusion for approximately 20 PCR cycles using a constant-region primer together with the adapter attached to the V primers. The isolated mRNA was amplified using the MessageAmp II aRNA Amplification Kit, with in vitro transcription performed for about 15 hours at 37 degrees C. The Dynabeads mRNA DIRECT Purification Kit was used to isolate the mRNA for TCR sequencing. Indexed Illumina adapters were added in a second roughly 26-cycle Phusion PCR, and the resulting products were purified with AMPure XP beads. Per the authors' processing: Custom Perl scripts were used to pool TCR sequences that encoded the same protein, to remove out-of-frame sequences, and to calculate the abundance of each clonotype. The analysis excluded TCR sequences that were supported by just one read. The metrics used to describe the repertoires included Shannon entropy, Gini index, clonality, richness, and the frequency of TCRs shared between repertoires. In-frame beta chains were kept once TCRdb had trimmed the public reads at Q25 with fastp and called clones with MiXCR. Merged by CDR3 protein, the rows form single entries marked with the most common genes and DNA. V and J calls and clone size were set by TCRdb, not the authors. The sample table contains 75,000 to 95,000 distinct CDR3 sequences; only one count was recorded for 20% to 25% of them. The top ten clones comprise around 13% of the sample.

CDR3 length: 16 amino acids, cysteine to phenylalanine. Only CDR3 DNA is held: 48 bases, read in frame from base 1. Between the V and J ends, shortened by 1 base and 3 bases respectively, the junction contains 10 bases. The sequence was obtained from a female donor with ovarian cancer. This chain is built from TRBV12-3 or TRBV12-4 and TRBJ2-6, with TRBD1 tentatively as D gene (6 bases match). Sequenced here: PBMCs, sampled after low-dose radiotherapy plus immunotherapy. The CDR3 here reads CASSLGAGVGANVLTF. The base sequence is TGTGCCAGCAGTTTAGGGGCAGGGGTTGGGGCCAACGTCCTGACTTTC.